The entry below gives a single T cell receptor (beta chain) sequence along with its context. Its antigen remains unknown. This sample was included in a study of blood T cells in healthy people across ages. Study-wide results and caveats: The unsorted PBMCs prevented any conclusive comparison of naive versus antigen-experienced cells.

Through a sample-barcoded 5' primer and a J-beta primer mix, a second PCR was run for roughly 7 to 11 cycles. Tagging of each cDNA molecule was performed by a template-switch adaptor with 12 random nucleotides. TCRdb recomputed calls from the 5' RACE reads with MiXCR, one row per CDR3 protein. The sample contains hundreds of thousands of distinct CDR3 sequences, roughly 50% of which appear only once. Germline assignment: CDR1 DFQATT and CDR2 SNEGSKA (reference sequence). The CDR3 spans 16 residues. With 6 bases clipped from V and 0 bases from J, the junction kept 10 bases outside the gene matches. The sequence derives from a man in his thirties or forties in good health. The chain has TRBV20-1 and TRBJ2-4; 8 bases map to TRBD2. Source material: blood. The CDR3 loop is CSAPTGGGVAKNIQYF. The CDR3 coding sequence is TGCAGTGCCCCTACGGGAGGGGGGGTAGCCAAAAACATTCAGTACTTC.